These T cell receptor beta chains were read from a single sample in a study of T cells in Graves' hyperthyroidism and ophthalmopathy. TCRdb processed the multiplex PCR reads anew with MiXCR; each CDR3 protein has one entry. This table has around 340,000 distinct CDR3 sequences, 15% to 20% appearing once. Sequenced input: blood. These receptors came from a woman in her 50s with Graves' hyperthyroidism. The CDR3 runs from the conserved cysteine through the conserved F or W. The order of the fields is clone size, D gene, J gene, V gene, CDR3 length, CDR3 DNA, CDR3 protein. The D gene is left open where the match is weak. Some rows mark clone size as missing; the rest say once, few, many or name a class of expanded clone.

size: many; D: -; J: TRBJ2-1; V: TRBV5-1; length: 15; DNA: TGCGCCAGCAGCTCGGGACCAAGCTCCTACAATGAGCAGTTCTTC; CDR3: CASSSGPSSYNEQFF
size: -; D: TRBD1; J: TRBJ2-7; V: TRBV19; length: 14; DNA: TGTGCCAGTAGTACGGGACAGGGATACTACGAGCAGTACTTC; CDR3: CASSTGQGYYEQYF
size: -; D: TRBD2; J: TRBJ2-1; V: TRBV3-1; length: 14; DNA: TGTGCCAGCAGCCAAGCGGGGGGGCTCAATGAGCAGTTCTTC; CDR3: CASSQAGGLNEQFF
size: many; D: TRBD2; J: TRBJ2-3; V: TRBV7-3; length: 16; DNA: TGTGCCAGCAGCAACCAGCTAGCGGGAGGTGCAGATACGCAGTATTTT; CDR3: CASSNQLAGGADTQYF
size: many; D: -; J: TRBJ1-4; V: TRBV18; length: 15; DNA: TGTGCCAGCTCACCACGTGAAGGGAGAACGGAAAAACTGTTTTTT; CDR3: CASSPREGRTEKLFF
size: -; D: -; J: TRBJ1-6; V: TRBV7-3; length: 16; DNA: TGTGCCAGCAGCTTAATGTCGGGGGGATCTGATTCACCCCTCCACTTT; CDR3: CASSLMSGGSDSPLHF
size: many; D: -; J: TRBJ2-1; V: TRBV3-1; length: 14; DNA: TGTGCCAGCAGCCAGGGGGCGCTGGGAAATGAGCAGTTCTTC; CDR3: CASSQGALGNEQFF
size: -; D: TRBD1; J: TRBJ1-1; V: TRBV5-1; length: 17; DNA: TGCGCCAGCAGCCCTGGGGACAGGGGTGGGGTGGACACTGAAGCTTTCTTT; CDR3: CASSPGDRGGVDTEAFF
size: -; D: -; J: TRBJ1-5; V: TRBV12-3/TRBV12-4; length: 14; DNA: TGTGCCAGCAGTTTCCGGGACATCTATCAGCCCCAGCATTTT; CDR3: CASSFRDIYQPQHF
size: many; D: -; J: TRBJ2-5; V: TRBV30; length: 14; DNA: TGTGCCTGGAGTGTACGAACAGTGAAAGAGACCCAGTACTTC; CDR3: CAWSVRTVKETQYF
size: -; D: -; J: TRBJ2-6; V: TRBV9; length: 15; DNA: TGTGCCAGCACGGGGGTCAACTCTGGGGCCAACGTCCTGACTTTC; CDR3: CASTGVNSGANVLTF
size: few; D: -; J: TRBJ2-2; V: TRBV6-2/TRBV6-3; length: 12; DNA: TGTGCCAGCAGTTACGACGGCGGGGAGCTGTTTTTT; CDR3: CASSYDGGELFF
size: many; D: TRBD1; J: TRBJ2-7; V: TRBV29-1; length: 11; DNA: TGCAGCGTCACGACAGGGTCCGAGCAGTACTTC; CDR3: CSVTTGSEQYF
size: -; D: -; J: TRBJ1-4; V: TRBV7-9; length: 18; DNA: TGTGCCAGCAGCTTAGGTACAGCTCCGATGGGGACTAATGAAAAACTGTTTTTT; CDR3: CASSLGTAPMGTNEKLFF
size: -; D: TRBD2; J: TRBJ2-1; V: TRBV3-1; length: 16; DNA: TGTGCCAGCAGCATCCACCGCGGGGGCTCCTACAATGAGCAGTTCTTC; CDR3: CASSIHRGGSYNEQFF
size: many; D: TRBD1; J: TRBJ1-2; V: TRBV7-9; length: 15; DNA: TGTGCCAGCAGCTTGCCGGGACAGGCTAACTATGGCTACACCTTC; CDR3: CASSLPGQANYGYTF
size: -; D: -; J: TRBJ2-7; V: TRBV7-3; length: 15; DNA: TGTGCCAGCAGCGTAGGGGCCACAGGGTCCTACGAGCAGTACTTC; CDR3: CASSVGATGSYEQYF
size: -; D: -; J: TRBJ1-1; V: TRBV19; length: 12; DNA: TGTGCCAGTAGTATAAGCTGGGGTGAAGCTTTCTTT; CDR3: CASSISWGEAFF
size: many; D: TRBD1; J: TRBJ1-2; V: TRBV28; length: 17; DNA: TGTGCCAGCAGTGCCGCTGCCGGGACAGGGGTCGGCTATGGCTACACCTTC; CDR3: CASSAAAGTGVGYGYTF
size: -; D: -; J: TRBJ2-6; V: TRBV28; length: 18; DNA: TGTGCCAGCAGGGTACTCTCAAATACTCACTCTGGGGCCAACGTCCTGACTTTC; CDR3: CASRVLSNTHSGANVLTF
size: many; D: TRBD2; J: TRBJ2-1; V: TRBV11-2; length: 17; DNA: TGTGCCAGCAGCTCTCACCTTAGCGGGAATTGCTACAATGAGCAGTTCTTC; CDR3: CASSSHLSGNCYNEQFF
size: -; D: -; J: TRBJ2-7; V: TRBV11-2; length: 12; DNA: TGTGCCAGCAGCTACCCTTCTAGCGAGCAGTACTTC; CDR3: CASSYPSSEQYF
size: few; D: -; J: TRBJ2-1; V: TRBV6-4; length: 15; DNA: TGTGCCAGCAGTGACTCGGCCGGAGCCGACAATGAGCAGTTCTTC; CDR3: CASSDSAGADNEQFF
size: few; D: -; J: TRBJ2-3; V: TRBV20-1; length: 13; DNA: TGCAGTGCTAGAGCCCAGGCCACAGATACGCAGTATTTT; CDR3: CSARAQATDTQYF
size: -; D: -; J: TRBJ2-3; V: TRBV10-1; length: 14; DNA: TGCGCCAGCAGTGTTCGGGACCAGGCAGATACGCAGTATTTT; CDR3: CASSVRDQADTQYF
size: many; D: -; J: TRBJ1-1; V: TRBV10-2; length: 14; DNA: TGCGCCAGCAGGGCAGGATTTATGAACACTGAAGCTTTCTTT; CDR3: CASRAGFMNTEAFF
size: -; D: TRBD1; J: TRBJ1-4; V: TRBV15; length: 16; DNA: TGTGCCACCAGCAGGGATCCCGGGACAGGGGATGAAAAACTGTTTTTT; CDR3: CATSRDPGTGDEKLFF
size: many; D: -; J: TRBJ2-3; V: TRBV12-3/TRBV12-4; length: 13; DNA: TGTGCCAGCAGTTTAGACGGGGGCAGATCGCAGTATTTT; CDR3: CASSLDGGRSQYF
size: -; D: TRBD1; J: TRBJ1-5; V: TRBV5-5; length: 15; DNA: TGTGCCAGCAGCTTCTCCGGGACAGGGGCTCAGCCCCAGCATTTT; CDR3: CASSFSGTGAQPQHF
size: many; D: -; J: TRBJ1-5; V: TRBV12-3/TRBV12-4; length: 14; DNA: TGTGCCAGCAGCTTTATGAGTAGCAATCAGCCCCAGCATTTT; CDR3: CASSFMSSNQPQHF
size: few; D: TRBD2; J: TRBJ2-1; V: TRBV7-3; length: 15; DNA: TGTGCCAGCAGCTTGGGGACTAGCCGTAGTAATGAGCAGTTCTTC; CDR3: CASSLGTSRSNEQFF
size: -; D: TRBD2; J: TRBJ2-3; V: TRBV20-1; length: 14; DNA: TGCAGTGCTAGACTTAGCGGGGGAACAGATACGCAGTATTTT; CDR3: CSARLSGGTDTQYF
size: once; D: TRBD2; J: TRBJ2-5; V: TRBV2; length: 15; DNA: TGTGCCAGCAGTGATCGTCGGGGGGGGGAAGAGACCCAGTACTTC; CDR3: CASSDRRGGEETQYF
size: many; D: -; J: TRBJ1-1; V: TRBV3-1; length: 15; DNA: TGTGCCAGCAGCCAATCTCCCCCCGACAGGTTCGGTGCTTTCTTT; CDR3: CASSQSPPDRFGAFF
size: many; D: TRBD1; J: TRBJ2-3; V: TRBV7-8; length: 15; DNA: TGTGCCAGCAGCTCCGACAGGGGGGGCACAGATACGCAGTATTTT; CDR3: CASSSDRGGTDTQYF
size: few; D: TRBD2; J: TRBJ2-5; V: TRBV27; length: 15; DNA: TGTGCCAGCAGTTCGTTAGCGGGAGGGCGAGAGACCCAGTACTTC; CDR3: CASSSLAGGRETQYF
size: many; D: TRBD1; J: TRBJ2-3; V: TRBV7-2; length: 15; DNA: TGTGCCAGCAGCTTGCAGGGGGCGAGCACAGATACGCAGTATTTT; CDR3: CASSLQGASTDTQYF
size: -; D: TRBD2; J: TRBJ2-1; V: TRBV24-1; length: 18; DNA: TGTGCCACCAGTGATTTGATTGGGACTAGCGGGAGCGTAAATGAGCAGTTCTTC; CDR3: CATSDLIGTSGSVNEQFF
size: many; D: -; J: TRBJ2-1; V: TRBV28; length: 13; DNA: TGTGCCAGCAGTTTTGGGGGCTACAATGAGCAGTTCTTC; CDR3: CASSFGGYNEQFF
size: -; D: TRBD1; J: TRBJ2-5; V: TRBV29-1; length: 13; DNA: TGCAGCGGATCGACAGGGGGAATAGAGACCCAGTACTTC; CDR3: CSGSTGGIETQYF
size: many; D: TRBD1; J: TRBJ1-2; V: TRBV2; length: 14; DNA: TGTGCCAGAGGGGGGGGGACAGGGACTAATGGCTACACCTTC; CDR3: CARGGGTGTNGYTF
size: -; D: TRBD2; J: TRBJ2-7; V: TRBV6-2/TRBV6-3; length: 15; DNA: TGTGCCAGCAGTCCCCGGGGAGCGGGAGGTTACGAGCAGTACTTC; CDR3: CASSPRGAGGYEQYF
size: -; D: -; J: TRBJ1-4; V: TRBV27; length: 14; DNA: TGTGCCAGCAGTTCACAGGGCTTTTATGAAAAACTGTTTTTT; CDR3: CASSSQGFYEKLFF
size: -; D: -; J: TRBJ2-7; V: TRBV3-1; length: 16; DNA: TGTGCCAGCAGCCAAAGCCCGGGACGGGGGACCTACGAGCAGTACTTC; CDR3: CASSQSPGRGTYEQYF
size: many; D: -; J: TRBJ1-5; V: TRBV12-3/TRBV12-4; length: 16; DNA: TGTGCCAGCAGCCACGGGGCGGGGGCAAGCAATCAGCCCCAGCATTTT; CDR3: CASSHGAGASNQPQHF
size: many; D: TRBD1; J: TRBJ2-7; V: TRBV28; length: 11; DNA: TGCGCTGAGGGGGACAGGTACGAGCAGTACTTC; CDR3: CAEGDRYEQYF
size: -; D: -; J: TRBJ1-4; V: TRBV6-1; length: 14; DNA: TGTGCCAGCAGTCAGGGACAACTTAATGAAAAACTGTTTTTT; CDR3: CASSQGQLNEKLFF
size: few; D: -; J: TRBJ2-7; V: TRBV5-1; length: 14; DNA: TGCGCCAGCAGCGCTACTCCGGGAACACTCGAGCAGTACTTC; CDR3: CASSATPGTLEQYF
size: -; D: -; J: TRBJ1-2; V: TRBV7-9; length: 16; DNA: TGTGCCAGCAGCCCCCGGCGCGGGTTAGGGAACTATGGCTACACCTTC; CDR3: CASSPRRGLGNYGYTF
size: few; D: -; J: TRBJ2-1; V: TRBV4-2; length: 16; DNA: TGTGCCAGCAGCCAAGAAGGAAGCGAGGCCTACAATGAGCAGTTCTTC; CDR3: CASSQEGSEAYNEQFF
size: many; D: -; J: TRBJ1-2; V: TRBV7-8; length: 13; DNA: TGTGCCAGCAGCTTAGCGCTAGGGGAGGGCTACACCTTC; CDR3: CASSLALGEGYTF
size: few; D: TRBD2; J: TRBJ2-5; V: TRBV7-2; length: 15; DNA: TGTGCCAGCAGCTTAGGCGCGGGGGGACAAGAGACCCAGTACTTC; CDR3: CASSLGAGGQETQYF
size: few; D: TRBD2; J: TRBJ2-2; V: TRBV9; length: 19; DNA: TGTGCCAGCAGCGGAGCCGGGACTCACATCGCGGGAGTCACCGGGGAGCTGTTTTTT; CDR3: CASSGAGTHIAGVTGELFF
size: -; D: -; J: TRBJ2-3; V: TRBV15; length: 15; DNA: TGTGCCACCAGCTGGACATTTTGGGGCACAGATACGCAGTATTTT; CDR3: CATSWTFWGTDTQYF
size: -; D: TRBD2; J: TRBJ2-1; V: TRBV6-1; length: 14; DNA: TGTGCCAGCAGTGACCCCCGGACTAGGGATGAGCAGTTCTTC; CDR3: CASSDPRTRDEQFF